This T cell receptor (beta chain) was obtained from a study of T-cell memory formation after mild COVID-19. TCRdb itself ran the 5' RACE reads through MiXCR, one entry per CDR3 protein. The sample includes 130,000 to 150,000 distinct CDR3 sequences, about 6.1% of them seen just once. At least ten counts were recorded for this clonotype. This CDR3 region has 18 residues. The sample comprised PBMCs or a T cell subset sorted from them (not recorded which). The TCR was taken from an adult woman who had mild COVID-19 (a few samples of this study predate the infection). Cell type and time point are not known. The rearrangement uses TRBV21-1 and TRBJ2-5; the D segment call TRBD2 is taken from the table without a DNA check. TRBV21-1 is described as a pseudogene. The CDR3 nucleotides are TGTGCCAGCAGCCGCGGGTCGGTTGCAGGCAAGTACCAAGAGACCCAGTACTTC. It is translated as CASSRGSVAGKYQETQYF.